These 11 T cell receptor beta chains share one sample of origin, sequenced in a study of memory CD4+ T cells and cytomegalovirus serostatus (dated by TCRdb to the late 2010s). The library came from the immunoSEQ multiplex PCR assay. This is the immuneACCESS table as TCRdb keeps it, with only in-frame sequences that have V and J called. A part of the clones is gone; compared with another copy, unresolved V genes explain less than half, and the rest is unexplained. This sample has around 40,000 clones in its table, and 70% to 80% of those were observed once. The ten largest account for approximately 0.77% of the sample. Single viable CD3+CD4+CD8-CD45RO+ cells were sorted as memory CD4+ T cells on a FACSAria II. Sample: memory CD4+ T cells from blood. All receptors derive from an adult in good health and CMV-seronegative.

This chain links TRBV4-1 with TRBJ2-2; the D is unclear. Trimming left V 1 base short and J 5 bases short, with 20 bases between. Germline V gene data show CDR1 as MGHRA and CDR2 as YSYEKL. The CDR3 is 18 residues long. This CDR3 is CASSQGGSLEKGTGELFF. The CDR3 DNA reads TGCGCCAGCAGCCAAGGGGGTTCACTTGAAAAAGGGACCGGGGAGCTGTTTTTT.

This chain links TRBV28 with TRBJ1-1; TRBD1 matches at 10 bases. With 6 bases clipped from V and 5 bases from J, the junction kept 12 bases outside the gene matches. CDR1 and CDR2 from the germline V gene are MDHEN and SYDVKM. This CDR3 has 16 amino acids. The CDR3 nucleotides are TGTGCCAGCAGCGGGGCCGGGACAGGGGTAGGGACTGAAGCTTTCTTT. Its protein is CASSGAGTGVGTEAFF. Based on the CDR3 plus reference TRBV28 and TRBJ1-1, the full variable domain is DVKVTQSSRYLVKRTGEKVFLECVQDMDHENMFWYRQDPGLGLRLIYFSYDVKMKEKGDIPEGYSVSREKKERFSLILESASTNQTSMYLCASSGAGTGVGTEAFFGQGTRLTVV.

The rearrangement joins TRBV30 to TRBJ1-6, with unresolved D. V was cut by 4 bases and J by 7 bases, with 8 bases left in between. The germline gives CDR1 GTSNPN, CDR2 SVGIG (reference sequence). The CDR3 runs 12 residues. The CDR3 spells CAWKGLNSPLHF. The CDR3 DNA sequence: TGTGCCTGGAAAGGGCTCAATTCACCCCTCCACTTT.

The chain links TRBV5-4 to TRBJ1-5; TRBD1 is a possible D gene (6 bases). CDR1 is SGHNT and CDR2 is YYREEE in the germline V gene (reference sequence). The CDR3 has 14 amino acids. V was clipped by 5 bases and J by 4 bases, with 13 bases between them. The CDR3, as DNA: TGTGCCAGCAGTCCAGGGGCAGGGAATCAGCCCCAGCATTTT. It is translated as CASSPGAGNQPQHF.

This chain uses TRBV13 with TRBJ2-3; tentative D call: TRBD1 (5 bases). Trimming took off 7 bases at V and 4 bases at J, with 18 bases between the two ends. CDR3 size: 15 residues. Germline CDR1 PRHDT, CDR2 FYEKMQ (reference sequence). DNA of the CDR3: TGTGCCAGCACCCAAGGGGCCGACTCACCAGATACGCAGTATTTT. Residues: CASTQGADSPDTQYF.

V gene TRBV9 combines with J gene TRBJ2-7; weak D call: TRBD1 (6 bases). V was cut by 0 bases and J by 0 bases, with 10 bases left in between. CDR1 and CDR2 from the germline V gene are SGDLS and YYNGEE. This CDR3 region has 15 residues. CDR3 sequence reads: CASSVASDSSYEQYF. For the CDR3, the DNA is TGTGCCAGCAGCGTAGCTTCGGACAGCTCCTACGAGCAGTACTTC.

This rearrangement joins TRBV6-1 to TRBJ2-7; D might be TRBD2 (6 bases). The CDR3 is 13 residues long. V shed 0 bases and J shed 9 bases, with 12 bases lying between them. Germline V gene sequence: CDR1 MNHNS, CDR2 SASEGT. This chain's CDR3 is CASSEAAQGGQYF. CDR3 in DNA: TGTGCCAGCAGTGAAGCGGCGCAGGGAGGGCAGTACTTC.

The gene calls are TRBV11-2 and TRBJ2-7; D is uncertain. V dropped 8 bases and J dropped 0 bases, with 8 bases sitting between them. Germline CDR1 reads SGHAT; CDR2 reads FQNNGV. The CDR3 contains 12 residues. The CDR3 DNA reads as TGTGCCAGCGCGGTTTTCTCCTACGAGCAGTACTTC. This codes for CASAVFSYEQYF.

Worth noting for this clone: The sample contains more than one DNA sequence encoding this CDR3. The V call is TRBV9, the J call TRBJ2-7; 7 bases are shared with TRBD1. The germline V gene encodes CDR1 SGDLS and CDR2 YYNGEE. CDR3 length: 14 amino acids. Losses at the gene ends were 2 bases for V and 2 bases for J; bases not matched to a gene: 4. CDR3 loop: CASSVGTVTYEQYF. DNA of the CDR3: TGTGCCAGCAGCGTTGGGACAGTGACCTACGAGCAGTACTTC.

The chain carries TRBV4-2 and TRBJ2-7, with 8 bases that match TRBD1. Germline values: CDR1 LGHNA, CDR2 YNFKEQ. V lost 3 bases and J lost 1; bases outside the gene matches: 5. This CDR3 comprises 15 residues. CDR3 in amino acids: CASSHGQGWSYEQYF. As DNA, the CDR3 is TGTGCCAGCAGCCATGGACAGGGATGGTCCTACGAGCAGTACTTC.

V and J are TRBV4-2 and TRBJ1-6; D not resolved. Germline lookup yields CDR1 LGHNA and CDR2 YNFKEQ. There are 17 residues in the CDR3. V was pared by 6 bases and J by 8 bases, with 23 bases between. CDR3 nucleotide sequence: TGTGCCAGCAGTCGCGGTTTTCGGAACCCTTCTGATTCACCCCTCCACTTT. Translated: CASSRGFRNPSDSPLHF.